The 16 T cell receptor beta chains presented below share a single source sample, sequenced in a study of blood T cells in healthy people across ages. PCR was performed a second time for roughly 7 to 12 cycles using a sample-barcoded 5' primer and a J-beta primer mix. TCRdb used MiXCR to reprocess the 5' RACE reads, holding one entry per CDR3 protein. The data show around 1,100,000 distinct CDR3 sequences, about two fifths seen once. Source material: blood. The receptors shown here come from a man aged 18 to 35 in good health.

This clonotype was observed a few times. The rearrangement joins TRBV13 to TRBJ2-5; TRBD1 aligns across 7 bases. The CDR3 is 15 amino acids. CDR1 PRHDT and CDR2 FYEKMQ come from the germline V gene (reference sequence). Losses at the gene ends were 5 bases for V and 2 bases for J; bases not matched to a gene: 8. CDR3 DNA: TGTGCCAGCAGCCGGTGGGGACAGAGACAAGAGACCCAGTACTTC. This gives the protein CASSRWGQRQETQYF.

This clonotype was picked up many times. The chain combines TRBV4-1 with TRBJ2-4, with a weak D call TRBD1 (5 bases). The CDR3 loop spans 16 amino acids. Trimming removed 0 bases at V and 1 base at J, with 10 bases between. From germline, CDR1 is MGHRA and CDR2 YSYEKL. The CDR3 region has the DNA TGCGCCAGCAGCCAAGATGCAGGGCTGGCCAAAAACATTCAGTACTTC. Amino acids: CASSQDAGLAKNIQYF.

This clonotype has a handful of counts. The chain uses TRBV14 and TRBJ2-1, with 7 bases lining up with TRBD2. The CDR3 runs 16 residues. The germline gives CDR1 SGHDN, CDR2 FVKESK. Trimming removed 3 bases from V and 4 bases from J; junction bases left unmatched: 9. CDR3 sequence: CASSQFFGGGYNEQFF. The CDR3 DNA reads as TGTGCCAGCAGCCAGTTCTTTGGGGGAGGGTACAATGAGCAGTTCTTC.

This sequence joins TRBV19 and TRBJ1-4, with a weak D call TRBD1 (5 bases). Trimming took off 3 bases at V and 4 bases at J, with 18 bases between the two ends. CDR3 size: 17 residues. Germline V CDR1 and CDR2: LNHDA, SQIVND (reference sequence). CDR3 coding DNA: TGTGCCAGTAGTATGGGACTCGACAGCTCATTTAATGAAAAACTGTTTTTT. Translation gives CASSMGLDSSFNEKLFF.

This chain joins TRBV7-2 and TRBJ2-1; no firm D call. Trimming took off 6 bases at V and 5 bases at J, with 17 bases between the two ends. Germline V lookup: CDR1 SGHTA, CDR2 FQGNSA. The CDR3 length is 15 residues. CDR3 nucleotides: TGTGCCAGCAGTAACTGGGCGGCACCCAACAATGAGCAGTTCTTC. It is translated as CASSNWAAPNNEQFF. Drawing the rest from reference TRBV7-2 and TRBJ2-1, the complete variable domain is GAGVSQSPSNKVTEKGKDVELRCDPISGHTALYWYRQSLGQGLEFLIYFQGNSAPDKSGLPSDRFSAERTGGSVSTLTIQRTQQEDSAVYLCASSNWAAPNNEQFFGPGTRLTVL.

In this sample, this clonotype turned up a few times. V usage is TRBV5-1 and J usage is TRBJ1-5, with TRBD1 as a possible D gene (6 bases). This CDR3 spans 14 amino acids. V lost 0 bases and J 5 bases, leaving 9 bases between the germline ends. The germline gives CDR1 SGHRS, CDR2 YFSETQ. The CDR3 DNA is TGCGCCAGCAGCTTGGAGGCAGGGGATCAGCCCCAGCATTTT. Its protein is CASSLEAGDQPQHF.

The V call is TRBV6-2 or TRBV6-3, the J call TRBJ2-7; D is uncertain. The V gene's germline CDR1 is MNHEY and CDR2 SVGEGT. CDR3 size: 13 residues. The germline V and J ends were trimmed by 4 bases and 0 bases, with 7 bases remaining between them. CDR3 loop: CASSWTDSYEQYF. DNA of the CDR3: TGTGCCAGCAGTTGGACGGACTCCTACGAGCAGTACTTC.

Concerning this clonotype itself: A single base separates this from a much larger clone, so it may be a read error. The chain uses TRBV6-5 and TRBJ2-3; D unresolved. V gave up 7 bases and J gave up 0 bases, with 14 bases separating them. CDR1 is MNHEY, CDR2 SVGAGI, per germline. The CDR3 has 15 amino acids. CDR3 residues: CASTRQVASTDTQYF. CDR3 DNA: TGTGCCAGCACCCGGCAGGTGGCTAGCACAGATACGCAGTATTTT.

This clonotype was picked up a small number of times. The chain has TRBV7-3 and TRBJ1-2; 8 positions agree with TRBD1. This CDR3 spans 14 amino acids. Per germline, CDR1 SGHTA and CDR2 FQGTGA. V gave up 11 bases and J gave up 4 bases; unmatched junction bases: 12. CDR3 in amino acids: CARHGTGEAYGYTF. The CDR3, as DNA: TGTGCCCGACACGGGACAGGCGAGGCCTATGGCTACACCTTC.

This rearrangement joins TRBV27 to TRBJ2-1, with D possibly being TRBD1 (5 bases). The CDR3 consists of 12 residues. V dropped 6 bases and J dropped 10 bases, with 13 bases sitting between them. Germline V CDR1 and CDR2: MNHEY, SMNVEV (reference sequence). Here the CDR3 DNA reads TGTGCCAGCAGCCAAAGGGGCCACGAGCAGTTCTTC. Its protein is CASSQRGHEQFF.

Only a few counts were recorded for this clonotype. This rearrangement joins TRBV6-5 to TRBJ1-1; TRBD1 agrees at 9 bases. CDR3 length: 15 amino acids. The germline V gene has CDR1 MNHEY and CDR2 SVGAGI. V shed 6 bases, J shed 1 base, and the junction held 6 bases outside the gene matches. CDR3 sequence: CASRLGQGGNTEAFF. Here the CDR3 DNA reads TGTGCCAGCAGGTTGGGACAGGGTGGGAACACTGAAGCTTTCTTT.

The chain couples TRBV25-1 to TRBJ1-4, with TRBD1 identical over 8 bases. The CDR3 is made up of 13 amino acids. Germline V lookup: CDR1 MGHDK, CDR2 SYGVNS. Trimming at V came to 3 bases and at J to 11 bases, leaving 5 bases not matched to a gene. The CDR3 sequence is CASSEPQGEKLFF. Written as DNA, the CDR3 is TGTGCCAGCAGTGAGCCACAGGGGGAGAAACTGTTTTTT.

A note on this clonotype: An end of the junction does not agree with germline; a read error may underlie this. The CDR3 loop reads CSASGGNTGVLFF. The CDR3 DNA reads as TGCAGTGCTAGCGGGGGGAACACCGGGGTGCTGTTTTTT. The gene calls are TRBV20-1 and TRBJ2-2, with 7 bases aligning to TRBD2. From germline, CDR1 is DFQATT and CDR2 SNEGSKA (reference sequence). CDR3 size: 13 residues.

This clonotype was counted ten times or more. J is TRBJ2-1 and V is TRBV29-1; 8 bases align to TRBD2. Germline CDR1 and CDR2: SQVTM and ANQGSEA. The ends lost 4 bases at V and 8 bases at J; junction bases unmatched: 7. This CDR3 spans 13 amino acids. The CDR3 here is CSVGLRGGDEQFF. The CDR3 nucleotides are TGCAGCGTTGGGCTCCGGGGGGGCGATGAGCAGTTCTTC.

This chain uses TRBV12-3 or TRBV12-4 with TRBJ1-5; D is unclear. The CDR3 runs to 12 residues. Trimming shortened V by 8 bases and J by 4 bases, and 9 bases separated the two germline ends. CDR3 coding DNA: TGTGCCAGCTCCAAGGTAAATCAGCCCCAGCATTTT. Translated, it gives CASSKVNQPQHF.

This clonotype was observed at least ten times. This sequence joins TRBV20-1 and TRBJ2-3; D ambiguous. This CDR3 comprises 11 residues. Germline values: CDR1 DFQATT, CDR2 SNEGSKA (reference sequence). CDR3 amino acids: CTASHTDTQYF. CDR3 coding DNA: TGCACTGCCTCACACACAGATACGCAGTATTTT.